This passage covers 24 T cell receptor beta chains from one sample sequenced in a study of blood T cell repertoires in COVID-19. Some clones are missing from TCRdb's copy, which holds only in-frame ones; the method was immunoSEQ multiplex PCR. The table records roughly 49,000 clones, under 85% of them present only once. Sample: peripheral blood. The source of these receptors is a man between 35 and 55 years old with acute or convalescent COVID-19.

This clone was observed a few times. The chain employs TRBV13 and TRBJ2-7; no firm D call. This CDR3 is built from 15 residues. With 0 bases removed from V and 4 bases from J, the gap between germline ends came to 13 bases. The V gene's germline CDR1 is PRHDT and CDR2 FYEKMQ (reference sequence). The CDR3 region is CASSLGTPPEYEQYF. DNA for the CDR3: TGTGCCAGCAGCTTAGGTACTCCTCCTGAGTACGAGCAGTACTTC.

This clone was seen only a few times. The rearrangement uses TRBV12-3 or TRBV12-4 and TRBJ2-1, with TRBD2 identical over 7 bases. The CDR3 has 13 residues. The V gene end was trimmed by 5 bases and the J gene end by 7 bases; junction bases not matched to a gene: 5. The CDR3 loop is CASSTSEQNEQFF. The CDR3 coding sequence is TGTGCCAGCAGTACTAGCGAACAGAATGAGCAGTTCTTC.

The J gene is TRBJ2-7, the V gene TRBV5-1; D perhaps matches TRBD2 (6 bases). The germline V and J ends were trimmed by 0 bases and 6 bases, with 13 bases remaining between them. The CDR3 is 14 amino acids. From germline, CDR1 is SGHRS and CDR2 YFSETQ. As DNA, the CDR3 is TGCGCCAGCAGCTTGGACGGGGGTCTTCGCGAGCAGTACGTC. Its protein is CASSLDGGLREQYV.

This rearrangement joins TRBV5-1 to TRBJ2-2; D perhaps matches TRBD2 (5 bases). The CDR3 loop spans 15 amino acids. Trimming left V 2 bases short and J 0 bases short, with 8 bases between. The germline CDR1 and CDR2 sequences are SGHRS and YFSETQ. CDR3 nucleotide sequence: TGCGCCAGCAGCTTTGGAGGAACGAACACCGGGGAGCTGTTTTTT. This encodes CASSFGGTNTGELFF.

V gene TRBV5-6 combines with J gene TRBJ1-3; TRBD1 agrees at 12 bases. Per the germline V gene, CDR1 is SGHDT and CDR2 is YYEEEE. The CDR3 is made up of 17 amino acids. V dropped 2 bases and J dropped 1; count of bases not matched to a gene: 4. CDR3 in amino acids: CASSFGTGGRSGNTIYF. The CDR3 coding sequence is TGTGCCAGCAGCTTCGGGACAGGGGGCCGATCTGGAAACACCATATATTTT.

This clone was counted only a few times. The gene calls are TRBV5-1 and TRBJ2-7, with TRBD1 identical over 7 bases. Germline V CDR1 and CDR2: SGHRS, YFSETQ. The CDR3 spans 17 residues. V lost 0 bases and J lost 2; bases outside the gene matches: 11. The CDR3 sequence: CASSLGRQGVSTYEQYF. Written as DNA, the CDR3 is TGCGCCAGCAGCTTGGGTAGACAGGGTGTCTCCACCTACGAGCAGTACTTC. Combining the CDR3 with reference TRBV5-1 and TRBJ2-7 gives the whole variable domain KAGVTQTPRYLIKTRGQQVTLSCSPISGHRSVSWYQQTPGQGLQFLFEYFSETQRNKGNFPGRFSGRQFSNSRSEMNVSTLELGDSALYLCASSLGRQGVSTYEQYFGPGTRLTVT.

The chain couples TRBV19 to TRBJ2-7; 10 bases align to TRBD2. The length of the CDR3 is 15 residues. Per the germline V gene, CDR1 is LNHDA and CDR2 is SQIVND (reference sequence). J gave up 4 bases and V 4 bases, and 7 bases lay outside the gene matches. In DNA, the CDR3 is TGTGCCAGTAGTAGGGCTAGCGGGAGTTCATACGAGCAGTACTTC. This gives the protein CASSRASGSSYEQYF.

In its sample, this clone was seen a few times. In nucleotides, the CDR3 is TGCGCCAGCAGCCAGGGCGGGGAGGGTAACTATGGCTACACCTTC. Translating gives CASSQGGEGNYGYTF. This chain links TRBV5-1 with TRBJ1-2, with TRBD1 as a possible D gene (5 bases). The CDR3 covers 15 residues. CDR1 and CDR2 from the germline V gene are SGHRS and YFSETQ. V dropped 4 bases and J dropped 1 base, with 14 bases sitting between them.

The chain joins TRBV5-8 to TRBJ2-1; 7 bases fit TRBD2. In germline, CDR1 is SGHTS, CDR2 YDEGEE. Trimming at V came to 7 bases and at J to 6 bases, leaving 4 bases not matched to a gene. This CDR3 contains 12 residues. This chain's CDR3 is CASRGDGNEQFF. The CDR3 bases are TGTGCCAGCCGGGGGGATGGCAATGAGCAGTTCTTC.

This clone was found a few times. This chain joins TRBV12-5 and TRBJ2-2, with TRBD1 as a possible D gene (5 bases). CDR1 and CDR2 (germline): LGHNT, FRNRAP. The CDR3 is 15 amino acids. Trimming took off 3 bases at V and 2 bases at J, with 10 bases between the two ends. As DNA, the CDR3 is TGTGCTAGTGGTTTAGGGCAGGGAAACACCGGGGAGCTGTTTTTT. Its translation: CASGLGQGNTGELFF.

This clone was seen only once. CDR3 sequence reads: CASSWGQGYEQYF. CDR3 in DNA: TGTGCCAGCAGTTGGGGACAGGGCTACGAGCAGTACTTC. The J gene is TRBJ2-7, the V gene TRBV28, with 9 bases fitting TRBD1. The CDR3 length is 13 residues. After removal of 4 bases from V and 3 bases from J, the junction contained 1 base not matched to a gene. Germline V lookup: CDR1 MDHEN, CDR2 SYDVKM.

This rearrangement joins TRBV7-8 to TRBJ2-1; D perhaps matches TRBD1 (6 bases). CDR1 is SGHVS, CDR2 FQNEAQ, per germline. The CDR3 is made up of 12 amino acids. Deletions cut 6 bases from V and 9 bases from J, with 12 bases between. The DNA of the CDR3 is TGTGCCAGCAGAAGCAGGGGATTTGAGCAGTTCTTC. Translated, it gives CASRSRGFEQFF.

This chain links TRBV6-1 with TRBJ2-7, with D maybe TRBD1 (5 bases). Deletions cut 1 base from V and 4 bases from J, with 14 bases between. The CDR3 runs 15 residues. Germline V lookup: CDR1 MNHNS, CDR2 SASEGT. CDR3 protein: CASSEGPGIQYEQYV. Written as DNA, the CDR3 is TGTGCCAGCAGTGAAGGACCAGGGATCCAGTACGAGCAGTACGTC.

The chain couples TRBV7-2 to TRBJ2-6; D is possibly TRBD1 (5 bases). This CDR3 is 17 amino acids long. From germline, CDR1 is SGHTA and CDR2 FQGNSA. Trimming removed 1 base at V and 0 bases at J, with 10 bases between. The CDR3 coding sequence is TGTGCCAGCAGCTTAGTGGGGCGGAGCTCTGGGGCCAACGTCCTGACTTTC. It codes for CASSLVGRSSGANVLTF.

The V and J genes are TRBV5-1 and TRBJ1-2; 8 nucleotides agree with TRBD1. The CDR3 length is 13 residues. Germline V gene sequence: CDR1 SGHRS, CDR2 YFSETQ. J was trimmed by 5 bases and V by 4 bases; bases with no gene match: 4. CDR3 sequence: CASSVTGEYGYTF. CDR3 DNA sequence: TGCGCCAGCAGCGTGACAGGGGAATATGGCTACACCTTC.

The chain uses TRBV30 and TRBJ1-1, with D unclear. The germline V and J ends were trimmed by 3 bases and 4 bases, with 12 bases remaining between them. Looked up from germline, CDR1 is GTSNPN and CDR2 is SVGIG (reference sequence). The CDR3 contains 13 residues. The CDR3 bases are TGTGCCTGGAGCCTAGGAGGGAGCACTGAAGCTTTCTTT. Its protein product is CAWSLGGSTEAFF.

The chain is built from TRBV5-1 and TRBJ1-1; 7 bases are a match to TRBD1. Unmatched junction bases numbered 9, after V lost 4 bases and J lost 3 bases. CDR3 length equals 15 residues. Germline V CDR1 and CDR2: SGHRS, YFSETQ. This CDR3 reads CASSITTGSYTEAFF. CDR3 nucleotides: TGCGCCAGCAGCATCACGACAGGGAGCTACACTGAAGCTTTCTTT.

This chain links TRBV5-1 with TRBJ2-1, with D tentatively TRBD2 (6 bases). The germline V gene encodes CDR1 SGHRS and CDR2 YFSETQ. The CDR3 runs to 12 residues. Deletions cut 6 bases from V and 10 bases from J, with 14 bases between. CDR3 in amino acids: CASTQEGGEQFF. For the CDR3, the DNA is TGCGCCAGCACCCAGGAGGGTGGAGAGCAGTTCTTC.

This clone was counted once. The chain is built from TRBV5-1 and TRBJ1-1, with no clear D. Per the germline V gene, CDR1 is SGHRS and CDR2 is YFSETQ. The CDR3 covers 13 residues. V was clipped by 1 base and J by 4 bases, with 8 bases between them. This CDR3 is CASSLSSATEAFF. The CDR3 region has the DNA TGCGCCAGCAGCTTGTCGAGCGCCACTGAAGCTTTCTTT. Looking up the rest from reference TRBV5-1 and TRBJ1-1 gives the full variable domain: KAGVTQTPRYLIKTRGQQVTLSCSPISGHRSVSWYQQTPGQGLQFLFEYFSETQRNKGNFPGRFSGRQFSNSRSEMNVSTLELGDSALYLCASSLSSATEAFFGQGTRLTVV.

V usage is TRBV5-4 and J usage is TRBJ2-3, with 9 positions matching TRBD1. The CDR3 is made up of 17 amino acids. The trim removed 3 bases at V and 6 bases at J, leaving 14 bases unmatched. Germline CDR1 SGHNT, CDR2 YYREEE (reference sequence). CDR3 sequence: CASSSFDRDREGDTQYF. CDR3 sequence (DNA): TGTGCCAGCAGCTCGTTCGACCGGGACAGGGAGGGGGATACGCAGTATTTT.

The rearrangement uses TRBV2 and TRBJ1-4; 8 positions match TRBD1. In germline, CDR1 is SNHLY, CDR2 FYNNEI. The CDR3 length is 15 residues. V was pared by 4 bases and J by 7 bases, with 8 bases of the junction left unmatched. CDR3 region: CASSGGQGRGEKLFF. Here the CDR3 DNA reads TGTGCCAGCAGTGGAGGACAGGGTCGAGGTGAAAAACTGTTTTTT.

V usage is TRBV18 and J usage is TRBJ1-5, with D possibly TRBD1 on 6 matching bases. The CDR3 has 13 amino acids. Trimming removed 6 bases from V and 13 bases from J, with 19 bases in between. Germline V gives CDR1 KGHSH, CDR2 LQKENI. DNA for the CDR3: TGTGCCAGCTCCCTCCACGTCGATCAGGGGCAGCATTTT. Its translation: CASSLHVDQGQHF.

The rearrangement joins TRBV28 to TRBJ2-1; D is uncertain. The V and J ends lost 5 bases and 4 bases respectively, with 6 bases between them. Germline-derived CDR1 and CDR2 are MDHEN and SYDVKM. CDR3 length equals 12 residues. CDR3 DNA: TGTGCCAGCAGTCCCGAGTACAATGAGCAGTTCTTC. Amino acid sequence: CASSPEYNEQFF.

This chain connects TRBV6-5 to TRBJ1-6, with D unclear. Germline V lookup: CDR1 MNHEY, CDR2 SVGAGI. Trimming cost V 8 bases and J 6 bases, with 11 bases left between them. The CDR3 covers 13 residues. CDR3 in amino acids: CASVGRLNSPLHF. DNA for the CDR3: TGTGCCAGCGTCGGCAGGCTTAATTCACCCCTCCACTTT.